The 10 T cell receptor beta chains presented below share a single source sample, sequenced in a study of blood T cell repertoires in COVID-19. Profiled with immunoSEQ multiplex PCR; TCRdb holds only in-frame clones, not every one. The repertoire consists of approximately 200,000 clones, with around 87% occurring once and the leading ten covering more than 7%. Sequenced input: PBMCs or T cells enriched from blood (not recorded which). These receptors all stem from a man aged 25 to 45 in a cohort exposed to, infected with or recovered from COVID-19 (not recorded which).

This chain links TRBV12-5 with TRBJ2-1; weak D call: TRBD1 (5 bases). The V end lost 0 bases, the J end lost 6 bases, and 15 bases lay between the germline ends. The germline V gene encodes CDR1 LGHNT and CDR2 FRNRAP. The CDR3 is 16 amino acids. The CDR3: CASGLVMTPRVNEQFF. The DNA for the CDR3 is TGTGCTAGTGGTTTGGTAATGACTCCCAGGGTCAATGAGCAGTTCTTC.

V is TRBV24-1 and J is TRBJ2-3; no firm D call. Germline lookup yields CDR1 KGHDR and CDR2 SFDVKD. The CDR3 runs to 11 residues. The ends were cut back, 6 bases at V and 3 bases at J, with 3 bases in the middle. CDR3 residues: CATSLTDTQYF. The CDR3 nucleotides are TGTGCCACCAGTTTAACAGATACGCAGTATTTT.

Only one count was recorded for this clone. The chain uses TRBV5-5 and TRBJ1-1; tentatively, D is TRBD1 (6 bases). This CDR3 region has 13 residues. The V end lost 3 bases, the J end lost 7 bases, and 13 bases lay between the germline ends. The germline CDR1 and CDR2 sequences are SGHKS and YYEKEE (reference sequence). In nucleotides, the CDR3 is TGTGCCAGCAGCTCCAGGGGTCAAGGTGAAGCTTTCTTT. It encodes CASSSRGQGEAFF.

This chain links TRBV7-6 with TRBJ1-4, with unresolved D. The V end lost 0 bases, the J end lost 8 bases, and 10 bases lay between the germline ends. The CDR3 extends over 14 amino acids. Per germline, CDR1 SGHVS and CDR2 FNYEAQ. DNA of the CDR3: TGTGCCAGCAGCTTAGCTTTGGGCAACGAAAAACTGTTTTTT. Translated, it gives CASSLALGNEKLFF.

This chain connects TRBV7-2 to TRBJ2-1; 15 bases align to TRBD2. The CDR3 has 17 residues. V dropped 6 bases and J dropped 6; count of bases not matched to a gene: 9. The germline V gene encodes CDR1 SGHTA and CDR2 FQGNSA. The CDR3 coding sequence is TGTGCCAGCAGACCCGGACTAGCGGGAGGGCTAGCCAATGAGCAGTTCTTC. The encoded protein is CASRPGLAGGLANEQFF.

The rearrangement links TRBV10-3 to TRBJ1-2; D is unresolved. The CDR3 consists of 13 residues. Trimming took 3 bases from V and 2 from J, leaving 7 bases between them. Germline CDR1 reads ENHRY; CDR2 reads SYGVKD. This CDR3 reads CAISDGVNYGYTF. The CDR3 DNA reads as TGTGCCATCAGTGACGGTGTCAACTATGGCTACACCTTC.

Remarks on this clone: One end of the junction varies from germline; a read error may be responsible. The CDR3 DNA reads as TGTGCCAGCACTTTAAGGGGATTGAACACTGAAGCTTTCTTT. Translation gives CASTLRGLNTEAFF. The rearrangement joins TRBV28 to TRBJ1-1; maybe TRBD1 (5 bases). The germline gives CDR1 MDHEN, CDR2 SYDVKM. This CDR3 has 14 amino acids.

Only one count was recorded for this clone. This rearrangement joins TRBV7-2 to TRBJ2-3; 9 bases align to TRBD1. Germline CDR1 reads SGHTA; CDR2 reads FQGNSA. The CDR3 is 17 residues long. Unmatched junction bases numbered 13, after V lost 8 bases and J lost 1 base. CDR3 DNA sequence: TGTGCCAGCGGAAATACCCTCCGGGACAGGGGCACAGATACGCAGTATTTT. Translating it yields CASGNTLRDRGTDTQYF.

The rearrangement joins TRBV30 to TRBJ2-6; 11 nucleotides align to TRBD2. This CDR3 is built from 17 residues. Trimming removed 4 bases from V and 2 bases from J; junction bases left unmatched: 7. Germline V gives CDR1 GTSNPN, CDR2 SVGIG (reference sequence). Written as DNA, the CDR3 is TGTGCCTGGATTCCCGGACTAGCGGGTGCTGGGGCCAACGTCCTGACTTTC. This encodes CAWIPGLAGAGANVLTF.

The V gene is TRBV9, the J gene TRBJ2-7; 8 bases are shared with TRBD1. The V gene's germline CDR1 is SGDLS and CDR2 YYNGEE. This CDR3 has 14 amino acids. Trimming took 4 bases from V and 5 from J; bases not matched to a gene: 8. The CDR3, as DNA: TGTGCCAGCAGCCCCCAGGACAGGGCAGACGAGCAGTACTTC. Translation: CASSPQDRADEQYF.